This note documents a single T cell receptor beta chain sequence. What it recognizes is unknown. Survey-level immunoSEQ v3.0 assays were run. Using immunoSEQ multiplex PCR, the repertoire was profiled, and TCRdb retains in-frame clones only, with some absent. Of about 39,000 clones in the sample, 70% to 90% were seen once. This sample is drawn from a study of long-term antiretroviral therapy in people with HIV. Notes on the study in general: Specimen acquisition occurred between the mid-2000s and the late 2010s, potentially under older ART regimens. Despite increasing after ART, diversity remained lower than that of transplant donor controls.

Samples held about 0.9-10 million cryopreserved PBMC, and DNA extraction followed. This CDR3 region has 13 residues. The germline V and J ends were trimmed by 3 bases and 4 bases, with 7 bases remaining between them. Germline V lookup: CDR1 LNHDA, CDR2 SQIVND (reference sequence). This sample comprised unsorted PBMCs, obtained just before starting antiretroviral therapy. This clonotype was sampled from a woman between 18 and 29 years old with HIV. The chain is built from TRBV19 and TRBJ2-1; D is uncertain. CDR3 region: CASSILKYNEQFF. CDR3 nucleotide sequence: TGTGCCAGTAGTATTTTGAAGTACAATGAGCAGTTCTTC.